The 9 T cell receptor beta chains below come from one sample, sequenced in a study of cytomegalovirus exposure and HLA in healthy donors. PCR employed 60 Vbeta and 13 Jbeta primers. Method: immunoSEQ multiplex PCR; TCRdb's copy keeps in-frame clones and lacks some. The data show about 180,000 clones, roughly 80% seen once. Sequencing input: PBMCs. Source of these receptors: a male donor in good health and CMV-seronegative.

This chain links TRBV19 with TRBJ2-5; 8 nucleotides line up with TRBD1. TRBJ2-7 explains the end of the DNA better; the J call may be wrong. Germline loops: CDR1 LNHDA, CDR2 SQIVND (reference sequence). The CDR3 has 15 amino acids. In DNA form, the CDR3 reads TGTGCCAGTAGTATCCAATTTCAGGGGGCGGCCGAGCAGTACTTC. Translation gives CASSIQFQGAAEQYF.

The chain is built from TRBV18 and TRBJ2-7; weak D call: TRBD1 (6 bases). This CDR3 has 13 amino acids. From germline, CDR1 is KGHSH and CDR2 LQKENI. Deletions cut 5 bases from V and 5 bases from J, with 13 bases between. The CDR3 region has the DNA TGTGCCAGCTCAAAAGACCCAGGGGACGAGCAGTACTTC. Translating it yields CASSKDPGDEQYF. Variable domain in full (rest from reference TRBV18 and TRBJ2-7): NAGVMQNPRHLVRRRGQEARLRCSPMKGHSHVYWYRQLPEEGLKFMVYLQKENIIDESGMPKERFSAEFPKEGPSILRIQQVVRGDSAAYFCASSKDPGDEQYFGPGTRLTVT.

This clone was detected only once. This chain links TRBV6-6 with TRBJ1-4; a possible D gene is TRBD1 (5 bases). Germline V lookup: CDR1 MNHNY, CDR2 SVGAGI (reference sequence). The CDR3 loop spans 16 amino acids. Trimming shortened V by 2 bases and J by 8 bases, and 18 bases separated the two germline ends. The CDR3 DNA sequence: TGTGCCAGCAGTTACCCACGTTCCGGCCAGGGAGAAAAACTGTTTTTT. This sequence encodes CASSYPRSGQGEKLFF.

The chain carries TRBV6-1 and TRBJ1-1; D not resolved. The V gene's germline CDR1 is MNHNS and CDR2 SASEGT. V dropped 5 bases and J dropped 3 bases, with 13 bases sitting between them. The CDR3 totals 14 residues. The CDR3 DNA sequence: TGTGCCAGCAGTTTCGAGATTCTTTACACTGAAGCTTTCTTT. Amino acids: CASSFEILYTEAFF.

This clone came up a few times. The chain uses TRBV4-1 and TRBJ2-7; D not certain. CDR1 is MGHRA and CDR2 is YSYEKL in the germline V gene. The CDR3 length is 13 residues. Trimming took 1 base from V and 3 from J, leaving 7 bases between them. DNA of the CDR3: TGCGCCAGCAGCCAAGCCAGGCACTACGAGCAGTACTTC. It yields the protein CASSQARHYEQYF.

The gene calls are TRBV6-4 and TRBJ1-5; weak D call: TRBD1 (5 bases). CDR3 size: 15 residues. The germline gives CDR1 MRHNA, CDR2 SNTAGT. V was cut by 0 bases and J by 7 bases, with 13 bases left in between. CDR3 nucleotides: TGTGCCAGCAGTGACTCGCATGGGGCCGGGCAGCCCCAGCATTTT. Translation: CASSDSHGAGQPQHF.

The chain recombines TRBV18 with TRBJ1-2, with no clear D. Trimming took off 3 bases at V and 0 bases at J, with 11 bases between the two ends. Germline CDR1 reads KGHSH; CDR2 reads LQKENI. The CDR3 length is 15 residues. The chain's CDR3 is CASSPEPDTNYGYTF. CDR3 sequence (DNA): TGTGCCAGCTCACCCGAACCAGATACTAACTATGGCTACACCTTC.

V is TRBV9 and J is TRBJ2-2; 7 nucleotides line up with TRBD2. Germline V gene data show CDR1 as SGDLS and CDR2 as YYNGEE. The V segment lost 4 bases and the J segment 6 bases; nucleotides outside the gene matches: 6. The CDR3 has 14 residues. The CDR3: CASSLGLPSGELFF. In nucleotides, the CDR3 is TGTGCCAGCAGCTTGGGACTACCGTCCGGGGAGCTGTTTTTT.

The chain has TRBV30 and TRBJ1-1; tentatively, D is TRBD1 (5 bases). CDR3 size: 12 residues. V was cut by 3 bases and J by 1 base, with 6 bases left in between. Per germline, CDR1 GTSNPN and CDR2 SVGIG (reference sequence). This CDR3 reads CAWSRENTEAFF. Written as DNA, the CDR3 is TGTGCCTGGAGCAGGGAGAACACTGAAGCTTTCTTT.